The sequence of this T cell receptor beta chain was determined in a study of shared clonotypes between healthy human individuals. The overall study: Donor composition was a couple of women and a few men, aged 18 to 49. Donors had three CD4 naive, three CD4 memory, two CD8 naive and one CD8 memory plate apiece. Study results and limitations: The donor pool, a small one, limited the genetic and exposure-history diversity represented.

Using immunoSEQ multiplex PCR, the repertoire was profiled, and TCRdb retains in-frame clones only, with some absent. The sample has around 2.1 million clones, more than 90% seen once. CDR1 MDHEN and CDR2 SYDVKM come from the germline V gene. The CDR3 loop spans 14 amino acids. V lost 6 bases, J lost 7 bases, and 6 bases stayed unmatched. About this clone itself: Its antigen remains unidentified.

Sequenced: naive CD4+ T cells sorted from blood. Described subset: CD45RA+ positively selected. The origin of this receptor is a man younger than 30 in good health. The rearrangement joins TRBV28 to TRBJ1-4, with 9 bases lining up with TRBD1. The CDR3 spells CASRTGTGSEKLFF. In nucleotides, the CDR3 is TGTGCCAGCAGAACCGGGACAGGGTCTGAAAAACTGTTTTTT.